Listed below are T cell receptor beta chains from one sample, sequenced in a study of response to subunit inactivated influenza vaccine. From the RT-PCR reads, TCRdb called clonotypes with MiXCR, one entry per CDR3 protein. The sample contains about half a million distinct CDR3 sequences, approximately 7.7% of which appear only once. The source material was PBMCs from blood, sampled around 25 months after vaccination. All receptors come from a man aged 50 to 69 who received an inactivated influenza vaccine. Each CDR3 is given without its conserved first and last residue. Rows give clone size only sometimes, using once, few, many, or a class for an expanded clone.

J gene	clone size	V gene	CDR3 protein
TRBJ2-6	NA	TRBV7-2	ASSLVGIAGANVLT
TRBJ2-7	few	TRBV9	ASSFSTGPPVYEQY
TRBJ2-7	NA	TRBV28	ASSFFGQGVWEQY
TRBJ1-1	few	TRBV7-6	ASSLGNGRGEAF
TRBJ1-2	many	TRBV20-1	SARQGLGFYGYT
TRBJ2-1	many	TRBV10-3	AISEGLAGDNEQF
TRBJ2-3	NA	TRBV7-9	ASSLGQGNTQY
TRBJ2-7	NA	TRBV6-2/TRBV6-3	ASSTPLVTYEQY
TRBJ1-4	many	TRBV4-3	ASSPGHTRANEKLF
TRBJ1-2	many	TRBV7-9	ASSHQDNYGYT
TRBJ2-2	NA	TRBV25-1	ASSENRAGELF
TRBJ2-1	NA	TRBV6-5	ASSYGSGEHHNEQF
TRBJ2-7	NA	TRBV20-1	SARLRSSSYEQY